This T cell receptor (beta chain) originates from a study of shared clonotypes between healthy human individuals (dated by TCRdb to 2020 to 2022). For the wider study: The cohort included a few men and a couple of women between 18 and 49 years of age. Libraries were prepared and TCR repertoires were sequenced by different laboratories using diverse techniques, in order to increase sequencing depth and limit assay-specific biases. For each donor, CD4 naive and CD4 memory were each given three plates, CD8 naive was given two plates, and CD8 memory was given one plate. Between about 0.9 and 9 billion PBMCs per donor were obtained by leukapheresis. To estimate repertoire size and how much clonotypes are shared between individuals, the study performed deep sequencing of blood TCR repertoires from a few healthy adults. Overall results and qualifications from the work: Larger estimated clonotype richness was generally found for naive subsets than for memory subsets. When several donors were compared, the shared fraction of clonotypes was about 5% for naive CD4, roughly 3.4% for naive CD8, about 2.4% for memory CD4, and less than 0.45% for memory CD8. Pairwise subsampling indicated that sequencing depth was expected to affect the degree of clonotype sharing among donors. Clonotypes shared by all four sorted-subset donors showed higher generation probabilities than non-shared clonotypes. Rarefaction of sorted-subset datasets indicated incomplete sequencing despite the large sequencing depth. Because the study included only a small number of donors, the genetic and exposure-history diversity represented was limited. Sampling was limited to blood, and TCR repertoires in tissue likely differ from TCR repertoires in blood.

For the CD8 naive samples, CD45RO-negative cells were positively selected for CCR7, yielding a CD45RA+CCR7+ population from which TemRA cells were excluded. Donors were healthy HIV-negative adults with no recently reported acute infections or vaccinations. Only Caucasian adults living in Nashville, Tennessee, USA were represented among the donors. Blood was collected by leukapheresis, and PBMCs were isolated by Ficoll-Histopaque density gradient centrifugation and then cryopreserved in liquid nitrogen vapor phase. Analytical flow cytometry was used to check the purity and quantity of every magnetically sorted T cell population. Each sorted fraction had its genomic DNA isolated and then quantified by UV absorbance on a Nanodrop 2000c. Using the deep immunoSEQ assay, multiplex PCR amplified TCR CDR3 regions from genomic DNA. For each cell subset, the extracted genomic DNA was distributed evenly across all wells of several immunoSEQ 96-well plates, and each plate served as one replicate. For sorted subsets, about 210 ng of genomic DNA, equivalent to 25,000 to 35,000 T cell genomes, went into each replicate PCR. Purified libraries were quantified with a Qubit 3.0 fluorometer, sized on a Bioanalyzer 2100, and re-quantified with the KAPA Library Quantification kit. Every immunoSEQ 96-well plate was sequenced on a separate single-read 150-cycle Illumina NextSeq 550 flow cell. As for the original processing: Because the immunoSEQ output held only junctional sequences and lacked quality scores, the filtering could not match the filtering applied to full-length reads. To assign V/J genes and CDR3, sequences were annotated against IMGT germline references using PyIR, a Python wrapper for IgBLAST v1.9. Reads were removed for weak V/J assignments (E-value above 1e-6), missing CDR3, stop codons, out-of-frame junctions, or ambiguous translated residues. A V3J clonotype was defined by an identical inferred V gene, J gene, and CDR3 amino acid sequence. Percentage overlap between repertoires was computed as shared unique clonotypes divided by the size of the smaller repertoire. RTK rarefaction, the Chao1 estimator, and Recon v2.1 estimates of unobserved clonotypes were used to assess repertoire richness. Generation probabilities for all TCRbeta clonotypes obtained by the gDNA method from a handful of donors were computed using OLGA. The clones in this table, taken by TCRdb from immuneACCESS, are in-frame only. Not every clone is retained; where verified, under half of the shortfall comes from an unresolved V gene, and the cause of the rest is unknown. That table furnishes V, J and clone size, whereas the DNA furnished D and trimming. This sample is represented by about 580,000 clones; about 98% of them were singletons. The ten largest clonotypes hold 0.3% of the sample.

From its cysteine to its phenylalanine, the CDR3 spans 15 amino acids. Solely the CDR3 DNA is kept, with 45 bases framed from the first base. V sheds 4 bases and J sheds 3 bases, leaving 13 bases between their ends. The CDR1 and CDR2 encoded by the germline V gene are WSHSY and SAAADI. As regards this clone: Its antigen specificity is not known. Within one base of it there is no much larger clone, and no base qualities were kept.

The chain couples TRBV10-2 to TRBJ2-1; TRBD2 could be the D gene, as 6 bases match. This TCR was sampled from a man aged 25 to 40 in good health. The material sequenced was naive CD8+ T cells sorted from blood. What this sample's cell subset or site label stands for: CD45RA+CCR7+. CDR3 reads: CASSASPGLYNEQFF. The DNA sequence is TGCGCCAGCAGTGCCTCACCGGGACTCTACAATGAGCAGTTCTTC.